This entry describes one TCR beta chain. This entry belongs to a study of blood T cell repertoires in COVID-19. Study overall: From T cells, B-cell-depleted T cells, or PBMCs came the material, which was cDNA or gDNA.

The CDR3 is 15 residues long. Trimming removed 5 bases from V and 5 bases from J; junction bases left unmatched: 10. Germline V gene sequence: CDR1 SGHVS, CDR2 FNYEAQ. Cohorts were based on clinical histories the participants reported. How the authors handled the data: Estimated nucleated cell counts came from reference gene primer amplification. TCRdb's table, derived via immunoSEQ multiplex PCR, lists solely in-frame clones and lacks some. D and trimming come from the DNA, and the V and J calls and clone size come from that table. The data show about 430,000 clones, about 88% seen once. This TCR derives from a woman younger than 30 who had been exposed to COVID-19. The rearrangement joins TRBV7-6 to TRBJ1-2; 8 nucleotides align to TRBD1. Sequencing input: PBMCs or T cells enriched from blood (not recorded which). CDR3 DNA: TGTGCCAGCAGCCCTAGGACAGGGCTAAGGTATGGCTACACCTTC. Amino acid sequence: CASSPRTGLRYGYTF.